The clone carrying this T cell receptor beta chain was counted a single time. Its specificity is not known. This record comes from a study of a mutant IDH1 vaccine in newly diagnosed glioma. At the level of the study: Eight vaccinations went to patients in weeks 1, 3, 5, 7, 11, 15, 19, 23. Vaccination began 4-6 weeks post radiotherapy alone, or with temozolomide cycles. Earlier therapy was either radiotherapy, temozolomide, or both, and most got both. Study-wide findings and caveats: Immune responses induced by vaccination arose in 93.3% of the patients.

Measured with immunoSEQ multiplex PCR; TCRdb has only the in-frame clones, and not every one. The sample lists roughly 130,000 clones, about four fifths occurring once. The CDR3 length is 13 residues. Trimming shortened V by 11 bases and J by 5 bases, and 18 bases separated the two germline ends. Time point denoted: week 11, during vaccination. It was 300 ug of mutant IDH1 20-mer peptide that made up each vaccine dose, given with topical imiquimod. This sequence joins TRBV6-7 and TRBJ2-5, with D perhaps TRBD1 (5 bases). TRBV6-7 carries the ORF label, with uncertain function. The TCR sequence derives from a man aged 40-50 years with glioma. Specimen: PBMCs, collected from a glioma patient whose treatment included an IDH1 peptide vaccine. CDR3 sequence reads: CAGPAVGDETQYF. The DNA of the CDR3 is TGTGCCGGCCCCGCAGTAGGGGATGAGACCCAGTACTTC.